These T cell receptor beta chains were read from a single sample in a study of cytomegalovirus exposure and HLA in healthy donors. Generated by immunoSEQ multiplex PCR, the TCRdb table keeps only in-frame clones and is missing some. This sample has 60,000 to 75,000 clones, with 85% to 90% found just once. Sequenced sample: PBMCs. Source of these receptors: a woman aged 25 to 39 in good health and CMV-seropositive. Both conserved end residues are part of each CDR3. D genes are given only for firm matches. A clone size is listed for some rows: how often the clone was seen (once, few, many), or a class if it is expanded.

clone size: .
J gene: TRBJ1-1
V gene: TRBV5-1
D gene: .
CDR3 DNA: TGCGCCAGCACGGACGGGGGGATCGGGACTGAAGCTTTCTTT
CDR3 protein: CASTDGGIGTEAFF

clone size: .
J gene: TRBJ2-1
V gene: TRBV2
D gene: .
CDR3 DNA: TGTGCCAGCAGTGACGTCGGGAGCCACAATGAGCAGTTCTTC
CDR3 protein: CASSDVGSHNEQFF

clone size: .
J gene: TRBJ2-1
V gene: TRBV18
D gene: .
CDR3 DNA: TGTGCCAGCTCACCACCCCTAGGGGGCGGGGTATCCTACAATGAGCAGTTCTTC
CDR3 protein: CASSPPLGGGVSYNEQFF

clone size: .
J gene: TRBJ2-7
V gene: TRBV4-1
D gene: .
CDR3 DNA: TGCGCCAGCAGCCAAGAAACTATACACTACGAGCAGTACTTC
CDR3 protein: CASSQETIHYEQYF

clone size: once
J gene: TRBJ2-1
V gene: TRBV11-3
D gene: TRBD1
CDR3 DNA: TGTGCCAGCAGCCCCTACTACCAACAGGGGATTGAGCAGTTCTTC
CDR3 protein: CASSPYYQQGIEQFF

clone size: .
J gene: TRBJ1-2
V gene: TRBV7-9
D gene: .
CDR3 DNA: TGTGCCAGCAGCTTAAGAGACAGTATCGGAGATGGCTACACCTTC
CDR3 protein: CASSLRDSIGDGYTF

clone size: .
J gene: TRBJ1-4
V gene: TRBV4-1
D gene: TRBD1
CDR3 DNA: TGCGCCAGCAGCCGACTACAGGGGGCGATTGAAAAACTGTTTTTT
CDR3 protein: CASSRLQGAIEKLFF

clone size: .
J gene: TRBJ1-3
V gene: TRBV28
D gene: .
CDR3 DNA: TGTGCCAGCAGACCCCAAGGACAGTACTCTGGAAACACCATATATTTT
CDR3 protein: CASRPQGQYSGNTIYF

clone size: .
J gene: TRBJ1-2
V gene: TRBV9
D gene: TRBD1
CDR3 DNA: TGTGCCAGCAGCGTAGGAGTAGTCAGGGGGTATGGCTACACCTTC
CDR3 protein: CASSVGVVRGYGYTF

clone size: .
J gene: TRBJ1-1
V gene: TRBV6-1
D gene: .
CDR3 DNA: TGTGCCAGCGGCCGACAGTTTGAAGCTTTCTTT
CDR3 protein: CASGRQFEAFF

clone size: .
J gene: TRBJ2-1
V gene: TRBV18
D gene: .
CDR3 DNA: TGTGCCAGCTCACCTACAGGGTTCTACAATGAGCAGTTCTTC
CDR3 protein: CASSPTGFYNEQFF

clone size: .
J gene: TRBJ2-7
V gene: TRBV28
D gene: TRBD2
CDR3 DNA: TGTGCCAGCAGTTCTCCCGGGACTAGCGGCTACGAGCAGTACTTC
CDR3 protein: CASSSPGTSGYEQYF

clone size: .
J gene: TRBJ2-3
V gene: TRBV5-1
D gene: TRBD2
CDR3 DNA: TGCGCCAGCAGCTTGGCCGGGGGAGCGGGGTCTTCGGCTGCAGATACGCAGTATTTT
CDR3 protein: CASSLAGGAGSSAADTQYF

clone size: .
J gene: TRBJ2-1
V gene: TRBV28
D gene: TRBD1
CDR3 DNA: TGTGCCAGCAGTTTATGGGGACAGATAAACAATGAGCAGTTCTTC
CDR3 protein: CASSLWGQINNEQFF

clone size: .
J gene: TRBJ1-1
V gene: TRBV27
D gene: .
CDR3 DNA: TGTGCCAGCAGCCCAAGAACGGGAGAGGAAGCTTTCTTT
CDR3 protein: CASSPRTGEEAFF

clone size: .
J gene: TRBJ2-1
V gene: TRBV2
D gene: .
CDR3 DNA: TGTGCCAGCAGTGGTAACAGGGTTACCTACAATGAGCAGTTCTTC
CDR3 protein: CASSGNRVTYNEQFF

clone size: .
J gene: TRBJ1-1
V gene: TRBV6-1
D gene: .
CDR3 DNA: TGTGCCAGCAGAAAACAGGGAAGTACTGAAGCTTTCTTT
CDR3 protein: CASRKQGSTEAFF

clone size: .
J gene: TRBJ2-2
V gene: TRBV5-1
D gene: .
CDR3 DNA: TGCGCCAGCAGCTTAGCGGAGAACACCGGGGAGCTGTTTTTT
CDR3 protein: CASSLAENTGELFF

clone size: .
J gene: TRBJ2-7
V gene: TRBV10-3
D gene: .
CDR3 DNA: TGTGCCATCAGTGAGTCGATTCCAGGGGAAGGGCCGCCCCCGATCTACGAGCAGTACTTC
CDR3 protein: CAISESIPGEGPPPIYEQYF

clone size: .
J gene: TRBJ2-7
V gene: TRBV5-6
D gene: TRBD2
CDR3 DNA: TGTGCCAGCACCTCGGGGGGTCGCTACGAGCAGTACTTC
CDR3 protein: CASTSGGRYEQYF

clone size: .
J gene: TRBJ2-4
V gene: TRBV19
D gene: .
CDR3 DNA: TGTGCCAGTAGCAGGCTAGCCAGCGCCAAAAACATTCAGTACTTC
CDR3 protein: CASSRLASAKNIQYF

clone size: .
J gene: TRBJ2-7
V gene: TRBV4-1
D gene: .
CDR3 DNA: TGCGCCAGCAGCCAAGGGGGGGTGGGCTCCTACGAGCAGTACTTC
CDR3 protein: CASSQGGVGSYEQYF

clone size: .
J gene: TRBJ2-7
V gene: TRBV6-1
D gene: .
CDR3 DNA: TGTGCCAGCAGTGTCGTCGGACAAGCCTACGAGCAGTACTTC
CDR3 protein: CASSVVGQAYEQYF

clone size: .
J gene: TRBJ2-1
V gene: TRBV12-5
D gene: TRBD2
CDR3 DNA: TGTGCTAGTGGTTTGGTACTAGCGAGACAAAGCTCCTACAATGAGCAGTTCTTC
CDR3 protein: CASGLVLARQSSYNEQFF

clone size: .
J gene: TRBJ2-7
V gene: TRBV2
D gene: .
CDR3 DNA: TGTGCCAGCAGTACCCGACTGGGCTCCTACGAGCAGTACTTC
CDR3 protein: CASSTRLGSYEQYF

clone size: .
J gene: TRBJ2-1
V gene: TRBV6-1
D gene: .
CDR3 DNA: TGTGCCAGCAGTGAATCCGCGGCGGGATCCTACAATGAGCAGTTCTTC
CDR3 protein: CASSESAAGSYNEQFF

clone size: .
J gene: TRBJ2-5
V gene: TRBV10-1
D gene: TRBD2
CDR3 DNA: TGCGCCAGCAGTGAAGAGGGAGGGCCCGAAGAGACCCAGTACTTC
CDR3 protein: CASSEEGGPEETQYF

clone size: .
J gene: TRBJ2-1
V gene: TRBV6-5
D gene: .
CDR3 DNA: TGTGCCAGCAGTTACTACGCGGCCTCCTACAATGAGCAGTTCTTC
CDR3 protein: CASSYYAASYNEQFF

clone size: .
J gene: TRBJ2-7
V gene: TRBV27
D gene: TRBD2
CDR3 DNA: TGTGCCAGCAACAATAGCGGGAGGAAGGGCGAGCAGTACTTC
CDR3 protein: CASNNSGRKGEQYF